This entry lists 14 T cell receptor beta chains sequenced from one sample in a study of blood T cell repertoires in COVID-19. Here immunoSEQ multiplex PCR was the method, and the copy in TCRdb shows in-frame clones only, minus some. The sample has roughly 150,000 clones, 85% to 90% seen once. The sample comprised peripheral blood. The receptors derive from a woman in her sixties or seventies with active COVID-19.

In DNA, the CDR3 is TGTGCCAGCAGGCCTAGCGGGGCGGCTGGGAATGAGCAGTTCTTC. Translating gives CASRPSGAAGNEQFF. The gene calls are TRBV7-2 and TRBJ2-1; 9 nucleotides match TRBD2. Germline-derived CDR1 and CDR2 are SGHTA and FQGNSA. V trimming: 6 bases; J trimming: 7 bases; junction bases outside the gene matches: 10. The CDR3 extends over 15 amino acids.

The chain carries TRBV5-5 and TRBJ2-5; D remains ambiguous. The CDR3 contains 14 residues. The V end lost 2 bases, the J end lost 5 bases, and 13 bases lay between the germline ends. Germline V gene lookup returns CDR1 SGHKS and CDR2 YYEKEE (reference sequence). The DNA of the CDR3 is TGTGCCAGCAGCTTCAAGAGCTCCATGGAGACCCAGTACTTC. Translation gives CASSFKSSMETQYF.

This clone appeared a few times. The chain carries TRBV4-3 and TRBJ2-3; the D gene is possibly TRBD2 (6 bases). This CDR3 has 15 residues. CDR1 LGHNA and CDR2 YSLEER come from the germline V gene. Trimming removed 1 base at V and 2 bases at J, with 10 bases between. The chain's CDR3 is CASSQGRGLTDTQYF. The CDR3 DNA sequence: TGCGCCAGCAGCCAAGGGCGGGGACTCACAGATACGCAGTATTTT.

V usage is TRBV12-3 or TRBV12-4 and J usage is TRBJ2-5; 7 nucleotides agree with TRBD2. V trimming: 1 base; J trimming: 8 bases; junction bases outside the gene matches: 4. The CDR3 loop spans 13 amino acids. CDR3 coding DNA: TGTGCCAGCAGTTTAGATACGGGAGGAACCCAGTACTTC. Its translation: CASSLDTGGTQYF.

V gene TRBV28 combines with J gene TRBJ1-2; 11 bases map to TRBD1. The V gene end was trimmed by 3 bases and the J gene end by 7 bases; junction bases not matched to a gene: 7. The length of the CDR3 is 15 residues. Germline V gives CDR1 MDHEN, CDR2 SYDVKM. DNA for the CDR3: TGTGCCAGCAGTTTCCCCTCGGGGACAGGGGGTGGCTACACCTTC. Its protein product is CASSFPSGTGGGYTF.

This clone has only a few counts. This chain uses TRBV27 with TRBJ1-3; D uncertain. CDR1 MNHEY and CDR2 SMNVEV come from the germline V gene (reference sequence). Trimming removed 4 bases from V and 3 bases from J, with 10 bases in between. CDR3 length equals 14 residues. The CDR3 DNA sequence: TGTGCCAGCAGTTCTGCCTATAGTGGAAACACCATATATTTT. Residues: CASSSAYSGNTIYF.

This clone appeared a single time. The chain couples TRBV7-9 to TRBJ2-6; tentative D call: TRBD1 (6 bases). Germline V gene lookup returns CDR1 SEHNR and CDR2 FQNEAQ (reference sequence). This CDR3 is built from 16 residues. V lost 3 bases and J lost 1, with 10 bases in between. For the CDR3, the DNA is TGTGCCAGCAGCTTGGGGGCCAGGTCTGGGGCCAACGTCCTGACTTTC. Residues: CASSLGARSGANVLTF.

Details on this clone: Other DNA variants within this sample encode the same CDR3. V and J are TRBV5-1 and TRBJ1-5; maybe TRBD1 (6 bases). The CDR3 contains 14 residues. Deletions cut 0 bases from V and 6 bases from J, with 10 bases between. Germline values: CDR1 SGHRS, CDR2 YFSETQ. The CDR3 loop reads CASSLGGPGQPQHF. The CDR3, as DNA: TGCGCCAGCAGCTTGGGGGGGCCCGGTCAGCCCCAGCATTTT.

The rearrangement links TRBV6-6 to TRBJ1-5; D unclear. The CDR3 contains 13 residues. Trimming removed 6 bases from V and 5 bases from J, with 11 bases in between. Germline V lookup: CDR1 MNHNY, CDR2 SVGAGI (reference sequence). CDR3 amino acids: CASRRTGDQPQHF. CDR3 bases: TGTGCCAGCAGAAGGACCGGGGATCAGCCCCAGCATTTT.

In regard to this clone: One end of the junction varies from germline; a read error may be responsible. The CDR3 spells CAGRPWDRAPNEQFF. CDR3 nucleotides: TGTGCCGGCAGACCATGGGACAGGGCTCCCAATGAGCAGTTCTTC. The rearrangement uses TRBV2 and TRBJ2-1; 9 positions agree with TRBD1. Germline lookup yields CDR1 SNHLY and CDR2 FYNNEI. This CDR3 has 15 residues.

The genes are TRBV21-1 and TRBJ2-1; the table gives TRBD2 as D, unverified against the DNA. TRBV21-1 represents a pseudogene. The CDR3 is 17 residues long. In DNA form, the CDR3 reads TGTGCCAGCAGCAAAGACGCCCTAGCGGGAGGTTACAATGAGCAGTTCTTC. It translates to CASSKDALAGGYNEQFF.

This chain's CDR3 is CASSLDVANTGELFF. The CDR3 region has the DNA TGCGCCAGCAGCTTGGATGTCGCGAACACCGGGGAGCTGTTTTTT. The V and J genes are TRBV5-1 and TRBJ2-2; D is ambiguous. This CDR3 contains 15 residues. V shed 0 bases and J shed 0 bases, with 6 bases lying between them. The germline V gene has CDR1 SGHRS and CDR2 YFSETQ.

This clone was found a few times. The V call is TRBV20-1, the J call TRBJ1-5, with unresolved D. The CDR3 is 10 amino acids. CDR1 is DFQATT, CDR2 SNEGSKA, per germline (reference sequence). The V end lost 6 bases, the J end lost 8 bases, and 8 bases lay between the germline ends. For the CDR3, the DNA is TGCAGTGCCCACGGGGAGCCCCAGCATTTT. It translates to CSAHGEPQHF.

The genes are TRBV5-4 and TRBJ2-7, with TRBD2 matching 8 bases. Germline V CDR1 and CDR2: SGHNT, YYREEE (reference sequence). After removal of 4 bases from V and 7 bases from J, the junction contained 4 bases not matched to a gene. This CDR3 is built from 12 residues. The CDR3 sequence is CASSLPGGEQYF. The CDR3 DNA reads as TGTGCCAGCAGCCTCCCGGGGGGGGAGCAGTACTTC.